This T cell receptor (beta chain) was retrieved from a study of beta chain features in type 1 diabetes. General observations from the study: A potential PCR bias toward shorter templates would be equal in patient and control samples. Sequencing of cDNA might inflate the share of cells that strongly express TCR.

Sequenced material consisted of expressed TCRB transcripts (all of the isolated RNA was reverse transcribed). Produced via immunoSEQ multiplex PCR; TCRdb's table is partial and in-frame only. The sample gives roughly 610,000 clones, about 16% of which show up once; more than 0.08% is in the top ten. This clone was found a few times. The antigen is undetermined. This CDR3 spans 16 amino acids. V lost 5 bases and J 0 bases, leaving 14 bases between the germline ends. The V gene's germline CDR1 is SEHNR and CDR2 FQNEAQ (reference sequence). Source material: naive CD4+ T cells from blood. The chain recombines TRBV7-9 with TRBJ1-3, with D perhaps matching TRBD1 (5 bases). This receptor was obtained from a man aged 18 to 35 in good health. Written as DNA, the CDR3 is TGTGCCAGCAGCAGCTGGGGGTACACCTCTGGAAACACCATATATTTT. Translation gives CASSSWGYTSGNTIYF.